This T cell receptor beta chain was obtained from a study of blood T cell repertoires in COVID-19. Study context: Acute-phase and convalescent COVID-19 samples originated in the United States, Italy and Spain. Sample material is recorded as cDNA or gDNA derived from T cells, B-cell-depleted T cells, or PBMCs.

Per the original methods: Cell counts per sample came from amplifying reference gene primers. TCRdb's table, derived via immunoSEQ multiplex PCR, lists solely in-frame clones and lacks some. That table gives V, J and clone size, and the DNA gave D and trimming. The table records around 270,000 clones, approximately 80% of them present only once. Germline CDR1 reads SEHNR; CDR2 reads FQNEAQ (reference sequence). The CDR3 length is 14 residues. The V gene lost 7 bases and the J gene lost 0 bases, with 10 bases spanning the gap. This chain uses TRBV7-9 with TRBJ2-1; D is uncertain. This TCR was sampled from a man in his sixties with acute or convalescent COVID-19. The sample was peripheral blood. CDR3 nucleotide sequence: TGTGCCAGCACCAAAGACTTCTCCTACAATGAGCAGTTCTTC. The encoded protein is CASTKDFSYNEQFF.